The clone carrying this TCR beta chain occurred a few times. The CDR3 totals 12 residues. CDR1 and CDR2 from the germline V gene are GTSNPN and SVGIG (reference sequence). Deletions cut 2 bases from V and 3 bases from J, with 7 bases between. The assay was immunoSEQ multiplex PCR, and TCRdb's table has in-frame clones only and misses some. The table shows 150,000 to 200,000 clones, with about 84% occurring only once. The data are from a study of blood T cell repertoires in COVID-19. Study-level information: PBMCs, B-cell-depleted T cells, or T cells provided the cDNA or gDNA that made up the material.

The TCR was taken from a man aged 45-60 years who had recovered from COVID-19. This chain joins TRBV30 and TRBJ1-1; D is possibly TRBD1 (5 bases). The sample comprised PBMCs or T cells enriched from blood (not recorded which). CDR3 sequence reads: CAWSPGDTEAFF. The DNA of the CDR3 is TGTGCCTGGAGTCCGGGGGACACTGAAGCTTTCTTT.